The sequence of this T cell receptor beta chain was determined in a study of blood T cell repertoires in COVID-19. For the study at large: T cells, B-cell-depleted T cells, or PBMCs provided the cDNA or gDNA that served as material.

In regard to this clone: Distinct nucleotide sequences in the sample also encode this CDR3.

Authors' processing steps: From reference gene primer amplification, estimates of nucleated cell counts were derived. Only in-frame clones appear in the TCRdb table, and some are missing; sequencing was by immunoSEQ multiplex PCR. The D gene and trimming were derived from the DNA, and the V and J assignments and clone size from that table. The data show 470,000 or so clones, 70% to 90% seen once. Everyone who took part was roughly 18 to 89 years old, and they came from about 25 US areas. Participant-reported clinical history was the basis for cohort assignment. CDR3 size: 15 residues. The germline gives CDR1 SGHAT, CDR2 FQNNGV. Trimming took 1 base from V and 2 from J; bases not matched to a gene: 3.

The chain couples TRBV11-2 to TRBJ2-3; 7 positions agree with TRBD2. Source material: PBMCs or T cells enriched from blood (not recorded which). The TCR sequence derives from a woman under 30 with acute COVID-19. In DNA form, the CDR3 reads TGTGCCAGCAGCTTAGCGGGAGGCCTCACAGATACGCAGTATTTT. Its translation: CASSLAGGLTDTQYF. Full variable domain (remainder filled in from reference TRBV11-2 and TRBJ2-3): EAGVAQSPRYKIIEKRQSVAFWCNPISGHATLYWYQQILGQGPKLLIQFQNNGVVDDSQLPKDRFSAERLKGVDSTLKIQPAKLEDSAVYLCASSLAGGLTDTQYFGPGTRLTVL.